These 26 T cell receptor beta chains share one sample of origin, sequenced in a study of blood T cell repertoires in COVID-19. Repertoires were generated with immunoSEQ multiplex PCR, while TCRdb's copy carries only in-frame clones and drops some. The sample includes under 500,000 clones, about 89% seen only once; the top ten take 4.3%. Sequencing used peripheral blood. All receptors come from a woman aged 30 to 39 with acute or convalescent COVID-19.

This chain joins TRBV24-1 and TRBJ2-3; 13 bases match TRBD2. In germline, CDR1 is KGHDR, CDR2 SFDVKD. J gave up 5 bases and V 1 base, and 2 bases lay outside the gene matches. The CDR3 covers 16 residues. The CDR3, as DNA: TGTGCCACCAGTGATTTAGGGACTAGCGGGGTAGATACGCAGTATTTT. Amino acids: CATSDLGTSGVDTQYF.

V gene TRBV5-4 combines with J gene TRBJ2-2; 8 bases match TRBD1. V dropped 3 bases and J dropped 3; count of bases not matched to a gene: 4. Germline CDR1 SGHNT, CDR2 YYREEE (reference sequence). The CDR3 length is 15 residues. This CDR3 reads CASSSTGVDTGELFF. For the CDR3, the DNA is TGTGCCAGCAGCTCGACAGGGGTTGACACCGGGGAGCTGTTTTTT. Together with reference TRBV5-4 and TRBJ2-2, the CDR3 gives the full variable domain: ETGVTQSPTHLIKTRGQQVTLRCSSQSGHNTVSWYQQALGQGPQFIFQYYREEENGRGNFPPRFSGLQFPNYSSELNVNALELDDSALYLCASSSTGVDTGELFFGEGSRLTVL.

The CDR3 reads CASSQEWGRSYNEQFF. In DNA, the CDR3 is TGTGCCAGCAGCCAAGAGTGGGGCCGCTCCTACAATGAGCAGTTCTTC. V is TRBV4-2 and J is TRBJ2-1, with D possibly TRBD1 on 5 matching bases. This CDR3 is built from 16 residues. Germline loops: CDR1 LGHNA, CDR2 YNFKEQ. Between the trimmed V and J ends, which lost 0 bases and 0 bases, there was a span of 9 bases.

In its sample, this clone was seen once. The V call is TRBV11-1, the J call TRBJ2-5, with TRBD2 matching over 8 bases. Unmatched junction bases numbered 7, after V lost 0 bases and J lost 1 base. The CDR3 spans 17 residues. Per germline, CDR1 SGHAT and CDR2 FQDESV (reference sequence). The CDR3 protein is CASSLARGVAAQETQYF. The CDR3, as DNA: TGTGCCAGCAGCTTAGCGCGGGGGGTAGCGGCCCAAGAGACCCAGTACTTC.

The CDR3 nucleotides are TGTGCCAGCAGTTTGTCAGGGACAGGCGGCGAGACCCAGTACTTC. It translates to CASSLSGTGGETQYF. The chain uses TRBV28 and TRBJ2-5; 8 positions match TRBD1. V dropped 3 bases and J dropped 5; count of bases not matched to a gene: 8. This CDR3 has 15 amino acids. CDR1 is MDHEN, CDR2 SYDVKM, per germline.

This clone was observed a few times. V usage is TRBV5-6 and J usage is TRBJ1-6, with no clear D. Looked up from germline, CDR1 is SGHDT and CDR2 is YYEEEE. With 2 bases removed from V and 7 bases from J, the gap between germline ends came to 13 bases. The CDR3 spans 15 residues. CDR3 sequence (DNA): TGTGCCAGCAGCTTTCTTCGGGAACAAAATTCACCCCTCCACTTT. It specifies CASSFLREQNSPLHF.

The genes are TRBV5-4 and TRBJ2-3, with a possible D match to TRBD1 (6 bases). From germline, CDR1 is SGHNT and CDR2 YYREEE (reference sequence). Trimming removed 1 base from V and 0 bases from J, with 12 bases in between. The CDR3 contains 16 residues. Written as DNA, the CDR3 is TGTGCCAGCAGCTTGCAACAGGGCGGAAGCACAGATACGCAGTATTTT. Protein sequence: CASSLQQGGSTDTQYF.

The chain uses TRBV28 and TRBJ2-5; the D gene is possibly TRBD1 (9 bases). Germline CDR1 reads MDHEN; CDR2 reads SYDVKM. The ends were cut back, 7 bases at V and 5 bases at J, with 26 bases in the middle. This CDR3 has 17 amino acids. The CDR3 loop is CASTSPGGTGIVETQYF. For the CDR3, the DNA is TGTGCCAGCACTTCCCCGGGGGGGACAGGGATTGTGGAGACCCAGTACTTC.

This clone was seen once. The chain has TRBV24-1 and TRBJ2-7; 10 bases line up with TRBD1. Losses at the gene ends were 5 bases for V and 5 bases for J; bases not matched to a gene: 5. The CDR3 runs 14 residues. Germline assignment: CDR1 KGHDR and CDR2 SFDVKD. DNA of the CDR3: TGTGCCACCAGTGCGGGGGACAGGGGCCACGAGCAGTACTTC. Translated: CATSAGDRGHEQYF.

The DNA of the CDR3 is TGTGCCATCAGTGAGAAGAGCTCCTATAATTCACCCCTCCACTTT. Encoded protein: CAISEKSSYNSPLHF. The chain employs TRBV10-3 and TRBJ1-6; no reliable D call. The CDR3 has 15 residues. Germline V gene sequence: CDR1 ENHRY, CDR2 SYGVKD. Trimming removed 2 bases at V and 0 bases at J, with 5 bases between.

The rearrangement joins TRBV6-6 to TRBJ1-5; a possible D gene is TRBD1 (6 bases). The V end lost 6 bases, the J end lost 4 bases, and 13 bases lay between the germline ends. CDR3 length: 14 amino acids. The germline CDR1 and CDR2 sequences are MNHNY and SVGAGI (reference sequence). The DNA for the CDR3 is TGTGCCAGCAGCCAAACCGACAGGAATCAGCCCCAGCATTTT. It specifies CASSQTDRNQPQHF.

The chain joins TRBV18 to TRBJ2-7, with D perhaps matching TRBD2 (6 bases). V was cut by 3 bases and J by 3 bases, with 15 bases left in between. The CDR3 runs 15 residues. CDR1 is KGHSH and CDR2 is LQKENI in the germline V gene. In DNA, the CDR3 is TGTGCCAGCTCACCCAATAGCGGCGTACTCTACGAGCAGTACTTC. Protein product: CASSPNSGVLYEQYF.

The V call is TRBV24-1, the J call TRBJ2-1; TRBD2 matches at 10 bases. Trimming took 2 bases from V and 4 from J; bases not matched to a gene: 4. The CDR3 sequence is 16 residues long. Germline V CDR1 and CDR2: KGHDR, SFDVKD. This chain's CDR3 is CATSDSSGGAYNEQFF. The CDR3 DNA reads as TGTGCCACCAGTGATTCGAGCGGGGGGGCATACAATGAGCAGTTCTTC.

The chain has TRBV5-1 and TRBJ2-5, with 9 bases aligning to TRBD2. This CDR3 is built from 16 residues. With V trimmed by 1 base and J by 2 bases, 6 bases remained unmatched. The germline CDR1 and CDR2 sequences are SGHRS and YFSETQ. CDR3 in amino acids: CASSLTPTSGQETQYF. The CDR3 nucleotides are TGCGCCAGCAGCTTGACACCGACTAGCGGTCAAGAGACCCAGTACTTC.

The table lists this clone with a few counts. V is TRBV4-1 and J is TRBJ1-1; 7 positions agree with TRBD1. CDR1 is MGHRA, CDR2 YSYEKL, per germline. The CDR3 sequence is 13 residues long. After removal of 3 bases from V and 8 bases from J, the junction contained 6 bases not matched to a gene. DNA of the CDR3: TGCGCCAGCAGCCAGGGGGGACAGCAAGAAGCTTTCTTT. It encodes CASSQGGQQEAFF.

The chain carries TRBV12-3 or TRBV12-4 and TRBJ2-3; no clear D gene. Trimming removed 2 bases at V and 6 bases at J, with 3 bases between. The CDR3 has 11 residues. This CDR3 reads CASSLSDTQYF. CDR3 sequence (DNA): TGTGCCAGCAGTTTATCGGATACGCAGTATTTT.

This chain uses TRBV28 with TRBJ1-1; D not resolved. The CDR3 loop spans 13 amino acids. Germline CDR1 and CDR2: MDHEN and SYDVKM. Trimming cost V 6 bases and J 1 base, with 9 bases left between them. The CDR3 is CASSPHTNTEAFF. The CDR3 DNA follows: TGTGCCAGCAGCCCCCACACGAACACTGAAGCTTTCTTT.

This chain joins TRBV5-6 and TRBJ2-1; 8 bases match TRBD1. J gave up 3 bases and V 7 bases, and 9 bases lay outside the gene matches. The germline V gene has CDR1 SGHDT and CDR2 YYEEEE. CDR3 length equals 15 residues. The CDR3 sequence is CASHHDRGGYNEQFF. For the CDR3, the DNA is TGTGCCAGCCATCATGACAGGGGTGGCTACAATGAGCAGTTCTTC. The full variable domain, with the rest looked up from reference TRBV5-6 and TRBJ2-1, is DAGVTQSPTHLIKTRGQQVTLRCSPKSGHDTVSWYQQALGQGPQFIFQYYEEEERQRGNFPDRFSGHQFPNYSSELNVNALLLGDSALYLCASHHDRGGYNEQFFGPGTRLTVL.

The gene calls are TRBV2 and TRBJ2-7; weak D call: TRBD1 (6 bases). Germline CDR1 and CDR2: SNHLY and FYNNEI. The CDR3 is 14 residues long. V was cut by 5 bases and J by 3 bases, with 14 bases left in between. In DNA form, the CDR3 reads TGTGCCAGCAGTTCGCAGGACAGTTACTACGAGCAGTACTTC. Translation gives CASSSQDSYYEQYF.

The chain has TRBV19 and TRBJ2-5; TRBD2 is a possible D gene (7 bases). This CDR3 comprises 15 residues. Per the germline V gene, CDR1 is LNHDA and CDR2 is SQIVND (reference sequence). V lost 5 bases, J lost 7 bases, and 20 bases lay in between. The CDR3, as DNA: TGTGCCAGTAGTCCCCAAGGGGGGGCGTCCGGGACCCAGTACTTC. This gives the protein CASSPQGGASGTQYF.

The chain recombines TRBV5-4 with TRBJ2-6; D is unclear. The CDR3 extends over 16 amino acids. The V gene lost 4 bases and the J gene lost 1 base, with 12 bases spanning the gap. Germline V CDR1 and CDR2: SGHNT, YYREEE (reference sequence). The CDR3 DNA sequence: TGTGCCAGCAGCCAAGGCACCGGGTCTGGGGCCAACGTCCTGACTTTC. Residues: CASSQGTGSGANVLTF.

The chain has TRBV3-1 (or the pseudogene TRBV3-2) and TRBJ1-2; D is uncertain. Per germline, CDR1 LGHDT and CDR2 YNNKEL (reference sequence). V was clipped by 0 bases and J by 8 bases, with 16 bases between them. CDR3 length: 15 amino acids. CDR3 DNA sequence: TGTGCCAGCAGCCAAGATCCCCGGGGTGTGGGGGGCTACACCTTC. It codes for CASSQDPRGVGGYTF.

The V call is TRBV19, the J call TRBJ1-2; TRBD1 is a possible D gene (6 bases). Trimming shortened V by 3 bases and J by 4 bases, and 24 bases separated the two germline ends. The CDR3 is made up of 18 amino acids. Germline loops: CDR1 LNHDA, CDR2 SQIVND (reference sequence). The CDR3 spells CASSMMVRRGRFGYGYTF. In DNA form, the CDR3 reads TGTGCCAGTAGTATGATGGTCCGCAGGGGAAGGTTCGGCTATGGCTACACCTTC.

V usage is TRBV3-1 (or the pseudogene TRBV3-2) and J usage is TRBJ2-1; TRBD2 matches 9 bases. Trimming took 0 bases from V and 10 from J; bases not matched to a gene: 4. The CDR3 runs to 14 residues. Germline V lookup: CDR1 LGHDT, CDR2 YNNKEL (reference sequence). For the CDR3, the DNA is TGTGCCAGCAGCCAAGAGTGGCTAGCGGGGGAGCAGTTCTTC. Translation gives CASSQEWLAGEQFF.

V is TRBV4-1 and J is TRBJ1-5; D gene unclear. This CDR3 region has 15 residues. Trimming removed 0 bases at V and 1 base at J, with 7 bases between. Germline V gene lookup returns CDR1 MGHRA and CDR2 YSYEKL. CDR3 protein: CASSQEGGSNQPQHF. The DNA of the CDR3 is TGCGCCAGCAGCCAAGAAGGAGGGAGCAATCAGCCCCAGCATTTT.

The chain joins TRBV28 to TRBJ2-7; D is perhaps TRBD1 (5 bases). Deletions cut 5 bases from V and 2 bases from J, with 7 bases between. The germline V gene has CDR1 MDHEN and CDR2 SYDVKM. This CDR3 region has 12 residues. This CDR3 reads CASSAGPYEQYF. Written as DNA, the CDR3 is TGTGCCAGCAGTGCAGGGCCCTACGAGCAGTACTTC. Filled out from reference TRBV28 and TRBJ2-7, the complete variable domain reads DVKVTQSSRYLVKRTGEKVFLECVQDMDHENMFWYRQDPGLGLRLIYFSYDVKMKEKGDIPEGYSVSREKKERFSLILESASTNQTSMYLCASSAGPYEQYFGPGTRLTVT.